Following are 5 T cell receptor beta chains from one sample sequenced in a study of blood T cell repertoires in COVID-19. The data were produced by immunoSEQ multiplex PCR, yet TCRdb's version contains in-frame clones alone and is incomplete. The table records approximately 240,000 clones, approximately 84% of them present only once. The sequenced material came from peripheral blood. Receptors were obtained from a man in his fifties with acute or convalescent COVID-19.

With regard to this clone: One junction end disagrees with the germline gene, perhaps due to a read error. The chain employs TRBV7-9 and TRBJ2-1; 9 bases agree with TRBD1. CDR1 is SEHNR and CDR2 is FQNEAQ in the germline V gene (reference sequence). The CDR3 contains 14 residues. This CDR3 is CASTLGTGYYEQFF. CDR3 nucleotide sequence: TGTGCCAGCACCTTAGGGACAGGGTACTATGAGCAGTTCTTC.

The rearrangement uses TRBV19 and TRBJ1-6; 8 nucleotides match TRBD1. Germline V gene lookup returns CDR1 LNHDA and CDR2 SQIVND (reference sequence). J lost 6 bases, V lost 6 bases, and 7 bases had no gene match. The CDR3 is 15 residues long. Written as DNA, the CDR3 is TGTGCCAGTAGCTACGGGACAGGCCTTAATTCACCCCTCCACTTT. Translated: CASSYGTGLNSPLHF.

The chain employs TRBV27 and TRBJ2-2; 9 nucleotides line up with TRBD1. Germline CDR1 MNHEY, CDR2 SMNVEV (reference sequence). Trimming at V came to 0 bases and at J to 0 bases, leaving 8 bases not matched to a gene. The CDR3 totals 19 residues. The CDR3, as DNA: TGTGCCAGCAGTTTATCAGGACAGGGGTATTTACCGAACACCGGGGAGCTGTTTTTT. It yields the protein CASSLSGQGYLPNTGELFF.

CDR3 coding DNA: TGTGCCAGCAGCCGCCTGGGGCCGAACACCGGGGAGCTGTTTTTT. Translating gives CASSRLGPNTGELFF. The V gene is TRBV7-6, the J gene TRBJ2-2; D is perhaps TRBD1 (5 bases). The V and J ends lost 5 bases and 0 bases respectively, with 10 bases between them. From germline, CDR1 is SGHVS and CDR2 FNYEAQ. This CDR3 contains 15 residues.

V is TRBV11-2 and J is TRBJ2-3; TRBD2 aligns across 8 bases. Germline CDR1 SGHAT, CDR2 FQNNGV. V dropped 8 bases and J dropped 2; count of bases not matched to a gene: 9. The CDR3 loop spans 15 amino acids. In DNA, the CDR3 is TGTGCCAGCCGTCGGGTCGGGGGGGTCACAGATACGCAGTATTTT. Amino acid sequence: CASRRVGGVTDTQYF.